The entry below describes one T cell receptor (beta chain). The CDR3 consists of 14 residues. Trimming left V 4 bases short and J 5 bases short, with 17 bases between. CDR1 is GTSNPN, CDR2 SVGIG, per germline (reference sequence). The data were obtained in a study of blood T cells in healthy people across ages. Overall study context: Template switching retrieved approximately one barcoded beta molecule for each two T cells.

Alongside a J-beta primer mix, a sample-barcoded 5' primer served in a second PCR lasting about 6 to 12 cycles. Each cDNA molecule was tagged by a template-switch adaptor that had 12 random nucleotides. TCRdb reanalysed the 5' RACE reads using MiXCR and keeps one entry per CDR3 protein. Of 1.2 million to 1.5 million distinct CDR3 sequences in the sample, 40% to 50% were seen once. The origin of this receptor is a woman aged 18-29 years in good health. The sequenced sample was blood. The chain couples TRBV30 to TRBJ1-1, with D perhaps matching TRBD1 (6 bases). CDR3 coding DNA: TGTGCCTGGAAAAACGGGGGCTCGGGGACTGAAGCTTTCTTT. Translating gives CAWKNGGSGTEAFF.